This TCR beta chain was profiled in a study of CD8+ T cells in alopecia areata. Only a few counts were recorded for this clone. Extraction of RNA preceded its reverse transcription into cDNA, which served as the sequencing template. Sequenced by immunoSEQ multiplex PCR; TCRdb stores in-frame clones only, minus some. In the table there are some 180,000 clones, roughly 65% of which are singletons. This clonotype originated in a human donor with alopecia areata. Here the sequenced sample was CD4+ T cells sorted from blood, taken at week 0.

CDR3: CAWNQLTNTGELFF. CDR3 in DNA: TGTGCCTGGAACCAACTTACGAACACCGGGGAGCTGTTTTTT. The rearrangement joins TRBV30 to TRBJ2-2, with no clear D. The CDR3 spans 14 residues. V lost 4 bases to trimming and J lost 0 bases, with 9 bases between them. Germline CDR1 and CDR2: GTSNPN and SVGIG (reference sequence).